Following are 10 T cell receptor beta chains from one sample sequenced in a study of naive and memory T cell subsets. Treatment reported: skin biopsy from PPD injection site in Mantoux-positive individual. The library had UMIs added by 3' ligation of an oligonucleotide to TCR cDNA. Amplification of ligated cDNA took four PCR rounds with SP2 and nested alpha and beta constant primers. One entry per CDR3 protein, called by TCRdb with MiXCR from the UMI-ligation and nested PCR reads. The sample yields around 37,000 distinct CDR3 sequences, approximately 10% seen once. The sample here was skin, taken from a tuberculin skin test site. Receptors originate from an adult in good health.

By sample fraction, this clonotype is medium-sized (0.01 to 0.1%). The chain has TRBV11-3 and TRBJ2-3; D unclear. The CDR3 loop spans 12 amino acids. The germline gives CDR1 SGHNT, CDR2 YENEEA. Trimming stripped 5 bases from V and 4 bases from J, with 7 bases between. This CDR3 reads CASSPNADTQYF. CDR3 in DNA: TGTGCCAGCAGCCCCAACGCAGATACGCAGTATTTT.

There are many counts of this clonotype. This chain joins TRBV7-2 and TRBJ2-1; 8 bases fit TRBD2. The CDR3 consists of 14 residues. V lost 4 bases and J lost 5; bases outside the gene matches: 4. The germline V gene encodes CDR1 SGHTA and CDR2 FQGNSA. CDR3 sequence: CASSSRAGDNEQFF. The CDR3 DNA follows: TGTGCCAGCAGCTCCCGAGCGGGGGACAATGAGCAGTTCTTC.

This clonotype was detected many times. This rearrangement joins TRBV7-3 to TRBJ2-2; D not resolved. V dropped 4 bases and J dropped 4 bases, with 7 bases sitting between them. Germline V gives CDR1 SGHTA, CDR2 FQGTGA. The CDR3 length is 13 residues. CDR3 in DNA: TGTGCCAGCAGCTCCTTAATCACCGGGGAGCTGTTTTTT. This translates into CASSSLITGELFF.

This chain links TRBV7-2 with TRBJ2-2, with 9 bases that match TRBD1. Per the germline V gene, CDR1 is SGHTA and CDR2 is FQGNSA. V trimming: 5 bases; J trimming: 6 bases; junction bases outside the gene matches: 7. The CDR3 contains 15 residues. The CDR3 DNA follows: TGTGCCAGCAGCCCCGACAGGGGGGGCGCCGGGGAGCTGTTTTTT. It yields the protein CASSPDRGGAGELFF.

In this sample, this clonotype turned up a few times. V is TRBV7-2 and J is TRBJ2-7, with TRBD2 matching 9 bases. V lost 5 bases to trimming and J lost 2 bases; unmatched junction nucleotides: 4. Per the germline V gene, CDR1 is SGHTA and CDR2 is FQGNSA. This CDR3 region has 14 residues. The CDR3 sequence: CASSMGLATYEQYF. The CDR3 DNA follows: TGTGCCAGCAGCATGGGACTAGCAACCTACGAGCAGTACTTC.

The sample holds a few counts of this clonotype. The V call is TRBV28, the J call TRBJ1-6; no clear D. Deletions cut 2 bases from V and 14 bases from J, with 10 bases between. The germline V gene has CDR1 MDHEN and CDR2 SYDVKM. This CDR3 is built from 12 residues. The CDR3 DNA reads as TGTGCCAGCAGTTTACCAACCTTGGCCCTCCACTTT. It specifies CASSLPTLALHF.

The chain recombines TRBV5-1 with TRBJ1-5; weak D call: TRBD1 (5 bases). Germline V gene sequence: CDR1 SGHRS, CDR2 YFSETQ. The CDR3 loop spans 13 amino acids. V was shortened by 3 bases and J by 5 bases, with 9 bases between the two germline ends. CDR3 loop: CASSWGIDQPQHF. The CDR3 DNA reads TGCGCCAGCAGCTGGGGCATCGATCAGCCCCAGCATTTT.

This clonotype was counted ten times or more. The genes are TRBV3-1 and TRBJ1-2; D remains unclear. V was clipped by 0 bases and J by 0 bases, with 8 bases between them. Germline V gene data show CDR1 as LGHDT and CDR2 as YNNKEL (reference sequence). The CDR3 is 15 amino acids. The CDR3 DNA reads TGTGCCAGCAGCCAAGATCGGGTCGCTAACTATGGCTACACCTTC. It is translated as CASSQDRVANYGYTF.

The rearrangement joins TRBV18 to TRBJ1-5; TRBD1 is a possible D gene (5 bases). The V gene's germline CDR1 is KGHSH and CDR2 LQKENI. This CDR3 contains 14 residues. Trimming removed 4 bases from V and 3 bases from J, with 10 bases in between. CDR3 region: CASSHRDVNQPQHF. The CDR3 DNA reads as TGTGCCAGCTCACACCGGGACGTCAATCAGCCCCAGCATTTT. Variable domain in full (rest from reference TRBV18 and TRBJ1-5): NAGVMQNPRHLVRRRGQEARLRCSPMKGHSHVYWYRQLPEEGLKFMVYLQKENIIDESGMPKERFSAEFPKEGPSILRIQQVVRGDSAAYFCASSHRDVNQPQHFGDGTRLSIL.

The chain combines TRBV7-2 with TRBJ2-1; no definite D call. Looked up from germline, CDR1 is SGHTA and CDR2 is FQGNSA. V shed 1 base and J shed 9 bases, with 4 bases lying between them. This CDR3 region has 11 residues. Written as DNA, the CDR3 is TGTGCCAGCAGCTTAGGGATTGAGCAGTTCTTC. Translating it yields CASSLGIEQFF.